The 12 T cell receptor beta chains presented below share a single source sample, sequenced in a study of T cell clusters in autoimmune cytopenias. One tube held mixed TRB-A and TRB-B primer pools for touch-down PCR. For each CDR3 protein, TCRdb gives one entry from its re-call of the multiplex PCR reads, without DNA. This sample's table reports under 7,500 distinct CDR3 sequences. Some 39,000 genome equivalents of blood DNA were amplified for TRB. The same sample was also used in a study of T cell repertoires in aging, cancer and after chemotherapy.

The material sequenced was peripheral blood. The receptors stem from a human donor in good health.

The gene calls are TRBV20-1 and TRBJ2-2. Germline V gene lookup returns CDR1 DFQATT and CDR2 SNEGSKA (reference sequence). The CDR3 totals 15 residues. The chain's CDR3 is CSARDVGANTGELFF.

The CDR3 protein is CASSFGTSGGAAYNEQFF. The rearrangement uses TRBV12-3 or TRBV12-4 and TRBJ2-1; TCRdb designates TRBD2, a call that cannot be tested without DNA. The CDR3 length is 18 residues.

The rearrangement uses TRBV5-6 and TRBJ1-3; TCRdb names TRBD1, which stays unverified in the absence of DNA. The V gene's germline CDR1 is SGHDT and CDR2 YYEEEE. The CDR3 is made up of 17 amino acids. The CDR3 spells CASSSTTEGISGNTIYF. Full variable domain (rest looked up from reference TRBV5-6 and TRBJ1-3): DAGVTQSPTHLIKTRGQQVTLRCSPKSGHDTVSWYQQALGQGPQFIFQYYEEEERQRGNFPDRFSGHQFPNYSSELNVNALLLGDSALYLCASSSTTEGISGNTIYFGEGSWLTVV.

CDR3 amino acids: CASSDSTGGGDEQFF. The chain is built from TRBV6-6 and TRBJ2-1; TCRdb picks TRBD1, but there is no DNA to check that call. Germline V gene data show CDR1 as MNHNY and CDR2 as SVGAGI (reference sequence). This CDR3 has 15 residues.

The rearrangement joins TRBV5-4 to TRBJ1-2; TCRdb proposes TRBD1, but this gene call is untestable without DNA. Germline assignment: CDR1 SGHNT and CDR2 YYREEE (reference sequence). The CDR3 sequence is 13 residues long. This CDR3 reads CASSYGTDYGYTF.

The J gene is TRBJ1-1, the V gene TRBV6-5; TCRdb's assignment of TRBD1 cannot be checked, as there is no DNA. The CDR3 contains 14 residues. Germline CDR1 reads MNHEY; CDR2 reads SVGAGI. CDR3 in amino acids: CASSWKGGFTEAFF.

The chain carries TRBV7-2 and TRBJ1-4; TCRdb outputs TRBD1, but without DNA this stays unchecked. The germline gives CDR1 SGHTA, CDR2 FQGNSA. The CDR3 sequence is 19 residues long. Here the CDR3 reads CASSPIQAVGVSANEKLFF.

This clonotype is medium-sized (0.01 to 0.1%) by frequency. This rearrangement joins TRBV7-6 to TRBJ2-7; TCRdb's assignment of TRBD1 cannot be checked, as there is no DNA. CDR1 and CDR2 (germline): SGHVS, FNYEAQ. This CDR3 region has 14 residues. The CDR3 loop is CASSLGTGSYEQYF.

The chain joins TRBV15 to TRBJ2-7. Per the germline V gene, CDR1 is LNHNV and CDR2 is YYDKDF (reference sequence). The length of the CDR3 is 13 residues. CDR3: CATSRERGYEQYF.

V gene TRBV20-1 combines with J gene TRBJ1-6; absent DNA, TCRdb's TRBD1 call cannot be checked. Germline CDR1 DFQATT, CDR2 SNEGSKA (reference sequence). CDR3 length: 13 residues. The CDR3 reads CSALEREGSPLHF.

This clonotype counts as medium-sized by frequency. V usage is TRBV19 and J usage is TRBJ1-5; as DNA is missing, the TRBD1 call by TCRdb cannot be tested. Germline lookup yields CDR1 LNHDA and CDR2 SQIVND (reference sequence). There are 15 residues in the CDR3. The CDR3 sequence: CASSPPSYSNQPQHF.

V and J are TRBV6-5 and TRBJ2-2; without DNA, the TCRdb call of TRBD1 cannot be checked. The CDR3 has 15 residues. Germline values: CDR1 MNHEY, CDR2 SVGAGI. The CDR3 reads CASSSQGSSTGELFF.